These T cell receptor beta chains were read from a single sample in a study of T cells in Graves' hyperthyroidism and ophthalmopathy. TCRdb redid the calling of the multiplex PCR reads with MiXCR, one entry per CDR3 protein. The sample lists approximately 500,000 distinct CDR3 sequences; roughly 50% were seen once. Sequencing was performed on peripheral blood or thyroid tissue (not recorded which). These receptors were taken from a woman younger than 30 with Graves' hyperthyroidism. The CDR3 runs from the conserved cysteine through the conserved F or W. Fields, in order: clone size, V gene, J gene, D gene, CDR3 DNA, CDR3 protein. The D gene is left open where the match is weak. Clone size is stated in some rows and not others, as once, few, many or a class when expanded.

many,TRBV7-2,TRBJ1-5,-,TGTGCCAGCAGCTTAAATGCAGGCCATTATAGCAATCAGCCCCAGCATTTT,CASSLNAGHYSNQPQHF
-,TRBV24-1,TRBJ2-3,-,TGTGCCACCAGTGAACCCCAGGGTGGGCACACAGATACGCAGTATTTT,CATSEPQGGHTDTQYF
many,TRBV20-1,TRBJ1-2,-,TGCAGTGCCAAGAGCCTTAACTATGGCTACACCTTC,CSAKSLNYGYTF
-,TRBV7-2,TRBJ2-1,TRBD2,TGTGCCAGCAGCTTAGCCCCAGCGGGGGCCCACAATGAGCAGTTCTTC,CASSLAPAGAHNEQFF
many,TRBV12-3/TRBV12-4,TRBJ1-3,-,TGTGCCAGCAGCCAGGGACCCAGCTCTGGAAACACCATATATTTT,CASSQGPSSGNTIYF
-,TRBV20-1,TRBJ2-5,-,TGCAGTGCGAGCCGGGACGAGACCCAGTACTTC,CSASRDETQYF
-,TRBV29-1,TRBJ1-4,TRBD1,TGCAGCCTCGCACGACAGGGACCTGGTGAAAAACTGTTTTTT,CSLARQGPGEKLFF
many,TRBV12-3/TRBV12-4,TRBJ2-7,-,TGTGCCAGCAGTCATTTAGCGGCCAGCTCCTACGAGCAGTACTTC,CASSHLAASSYEQYF
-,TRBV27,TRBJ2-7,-,TGTGCCAGCAGACAGGGTGAAAGCTCCTACGAGCAGTACTTC,CASRQGESSYEQYF
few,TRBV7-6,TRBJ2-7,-,TGTGCCAGCAGCAGGGTTGGCTACGAGCAGTACTTC,CASSRVGYEQYF
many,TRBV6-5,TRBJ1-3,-,TGTGCCAGCAGGAGTTCATTTGGAAACACCATATATTTT,CASRSSFGNTIYF
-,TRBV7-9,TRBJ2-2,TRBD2,TGTGCCAGCAGCTTAACAGGTCCTAGCGGGAGAGGCCGGGAGCTGTTTTTT,CASSLTGPSGRGRELFF
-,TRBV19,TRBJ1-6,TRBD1,TGTGCCAGTAAGCAGGACAGGGATAATTCACCCCTCCACTTT,CASKQDRDNSPLHF
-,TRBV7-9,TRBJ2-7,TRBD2,TGTGCCAGCACCACGGGAGGGTCCCACGAGCAGTACTTC,CASTTGGSHEQYF
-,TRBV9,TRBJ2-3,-,TGTGCCAGCAGCAATCCCCACTTTGATACGCAGTATTTT,CASSNPHFDTQYF
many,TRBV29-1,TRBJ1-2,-,TGCAGCGTTGAGGTTGCGGGAACGGGCTACACCTTC,CSVEVAGTGYTF
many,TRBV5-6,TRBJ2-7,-,TGTGCCAGCAGCTTCGAGACTAGGTCCTACGAGCAGTACTTC,CASSFETRSYEQYF
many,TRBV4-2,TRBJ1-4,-,TGTGCCAGCAGCCAAGAGGGGAAACTGTTTTTT,CASSQEGKLFF
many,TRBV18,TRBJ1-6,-,TGTGCCAGCTCACCACCGGATTCACCCCTCCACTTT,CASSPPDSPLHF
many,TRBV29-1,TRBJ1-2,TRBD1,TGCAGCGCGGGGCCAGGGGGCGACTATGGCTACACCTTC,CSAGPGGDYGYTF
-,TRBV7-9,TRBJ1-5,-,TGTGCCAGCAGCTCTACAGGGACCGAGCATTTT,CASSSTGTEHF
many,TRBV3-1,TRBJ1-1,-,TGTGCCAGCAGCCCCTCCGGGGGGATGAACACTGAAGCTTTCTTT,CASSPSGGMNTEAFF
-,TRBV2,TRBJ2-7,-,TGTGCCAGCAGTCGGTACGGGGCGAGAGGTTACGAGCAGTACTTC,CASSRYGARGYEQYF
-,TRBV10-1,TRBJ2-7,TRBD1,TGCGCCAGTAGCTCCGGGACAGGGACAGACTACGAGCAGTACTTC,CASSSGTGTDYEQYF
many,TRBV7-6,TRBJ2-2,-,TGTGCCAGCACCCAAGGTGGTCTAGGACTCACCGGGGAGCTGTTTTTT,CASTQGGLGLTGELFF
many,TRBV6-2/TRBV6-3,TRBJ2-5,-,TGTGCCAGCAGCCCCATCAGGGAAGAGACCCAGTACTTC,CASSPIREETQYF
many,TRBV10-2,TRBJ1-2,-,TGCGCCAGCTTAAAGTCTAGGGGCCAGGACTATGGCTACACCTTC,CASLKSRGQDYGYTF
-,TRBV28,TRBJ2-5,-,TGTGCCAGCAGTTTATTTGGGAACCAAGAGACCCAGTACTTC,CASSLFGNQETQYF
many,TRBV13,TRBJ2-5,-,TGTGCCAGCAGCTCCCTCGGGCCTGGGAATACCCAGTACTTC,CASSSLGPGNTQYF
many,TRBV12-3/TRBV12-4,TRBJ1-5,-,TGTGCCAGCACCACGGGAGATAGCAATCAGCCCCAGCATTTT,CASTTGDSNQPQHF
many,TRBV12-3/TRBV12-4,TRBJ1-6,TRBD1,TGTGCCAGCAGTTTCCAGACAGGGGCATTTTCACCCCTCCACTTT,CASSFQTGAFSPLHF
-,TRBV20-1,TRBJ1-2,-,TGCAGTGCGATGACTAGCGGGGGGGGCTACACCTTC,CSAMTSGGGYTF
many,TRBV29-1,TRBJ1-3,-,TGCAGCGTCGCCCGGACAGACGGAAACACCATATATTTT,CSVARTDGNTIYF
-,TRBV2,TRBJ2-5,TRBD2,TGTGCCAGCAGTGCCGGGACTAGCGGGAGTCAAGAGACCCAGTACTTC,CASSAGTSGSQETQYF
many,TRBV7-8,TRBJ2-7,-,TGTGCCAGCAGCCATGGGGAGGCCAACCCCTACGAGCAGTACTTC,CASSHGEANPYEQYF
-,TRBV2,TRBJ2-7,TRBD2,TGTGCCATCAGTGAGAAGGCTAGCGGGAGCGGGGAGCAGTACTTC,CAISEKASGSGEQYF
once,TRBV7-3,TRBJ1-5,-,TGTGCCAGCAGCCCGGGGGGCAGGGAGGGAGAGACCCAGCATTTT,CASSPGGREGETQHF
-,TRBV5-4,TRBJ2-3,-,TGTGCCAGCAGCCCAACTGGACGGAGCGATACGCAGTATTTT,CASSPTGRSDTQYF
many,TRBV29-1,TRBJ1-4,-,TGCAGCGTTGAAGGTACACCAGGCCAGGAGGAAAAACTGTTTTTT,CSVEGTPGQEEKLFF
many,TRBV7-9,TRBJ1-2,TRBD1,TGTGCCAGCAGCGTATCGGACAGGGACCATGGCTACACCTTC,CASSVSDRDHGYTF
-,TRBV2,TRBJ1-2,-,TGTGCCAGCAGCTTTGGGGCGGATGGCTACACCTTC,CASSFGADGYTF
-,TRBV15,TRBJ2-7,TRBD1,TGTGCCACCGGCGGTTTGGGACAGACCCTATACGAGCAGTGCTTC,CATGGLGQTLYEQCF
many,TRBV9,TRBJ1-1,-,TGTGCCAGCAGCGTAGGGTCGAAGAACACTGAAGCTTTCTTT,CASSVGSKNTEAFF
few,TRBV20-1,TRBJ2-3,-,TGCAGTACCACCGATGTGGGGGCAGATACGCAGTATTTT,CSTTDVGADTQYF
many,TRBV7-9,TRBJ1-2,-,TGTGCCAGCAGCTTAGTAGCCGGGGGCTACACCTTC,CASSLVAGGYTF
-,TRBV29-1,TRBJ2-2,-,TGCAGCGTTCAGAGGTGGTTCGACACCGGGGAGCTGTTTTTT,CSVQRWFDTGELFF
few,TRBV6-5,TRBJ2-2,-,TGTGCCAGCAGTGAATACGCGAACACCGGGGAGCTGTTTTTT,CASSEYANTGELFF
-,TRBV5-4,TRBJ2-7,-,TGTGCCAGCAGCTTGGACTGGGATCTAGCGTACGAGCAGTACTTC,CASSLDWDLAYEQYF
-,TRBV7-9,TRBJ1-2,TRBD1,TGTGCCAGCAGCTCAATCTCCGGGACAGGGGGCAACACCTTC,CASSSISGTGGNTF
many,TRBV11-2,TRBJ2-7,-,TGTGCCAGCAGCTTGTATGCAGGACTCCTGGACGAGCAGTACTTC,CASSLYAGLLDEQYF